This T cell receptor beta chain was sequenced during a study of neurological immune-mediated disorders. Synthesis of cDNA was performed by 5'RACE using 10-nucleotide random UMIs. Each CDR3 protein gets one entry after TCRdb re-called the 5' RACE reads with MiXCR. The sample holds some 80,000 distinct CDR3 sequences, 5.8% seen once. The time point was: longitudinal time-point 2. The unsorted libraries originated from 2 million PBMCs that had been stored at -80 C. Many counts were recorded for this clonotype. Its antigen is not identified. The germline V and J ends were trimmed by 2 bases and 4 bases, with 21 bases remaining between them. Germline CDR1 is SGHRS and CDR2 is YFSETQ. There are 17 residues in the CDR3. Study-wide points: For the multiple sclerosis repertoire cluster, an association with any clinical or MRI feature was absent. It was the repertoires of 18 of 34 multiple sclerosis patients that phylogenetic grouping placed in one related-CDR3 cluster, which is a possible signature.

The V gene is TRBV5-1, the J gene TRBJ2-5; D may be TRBD1 or TRBD2 (5 bases each). The source of this sequence is a woman aged 55-69 years with multiple sclerosis. The sample consisted of PBMCs. The CDR3 sequence is CASSFRRGTALGETQYF. DNA for the CDR3: TGCGCCAGCAGCTTCCGTCGTGGGACGGCGTTGGGAGAGACCCAGTACTTC.